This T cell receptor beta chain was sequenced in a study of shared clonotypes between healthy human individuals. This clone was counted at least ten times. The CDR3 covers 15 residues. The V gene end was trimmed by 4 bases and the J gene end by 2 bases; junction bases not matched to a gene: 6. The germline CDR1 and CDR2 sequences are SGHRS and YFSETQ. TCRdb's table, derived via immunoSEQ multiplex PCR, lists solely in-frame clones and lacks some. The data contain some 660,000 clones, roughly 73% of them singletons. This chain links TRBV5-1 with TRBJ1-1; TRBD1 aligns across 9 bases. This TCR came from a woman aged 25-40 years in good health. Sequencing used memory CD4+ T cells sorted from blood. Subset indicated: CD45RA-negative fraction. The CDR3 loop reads CASSRPGQGNTEAFF. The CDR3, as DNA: TGCGCCAGCAGCCGTCCGGGACAGGGTAACACTGAAGCTTTCTTT. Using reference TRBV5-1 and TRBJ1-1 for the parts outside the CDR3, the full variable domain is KAGVTQTPRYLIKTRGQQVTLSCSPISGHRSVSWYQQTPGQGLQFLFEYFSETQRNKGNFPGRFSGRQFSNSRSEMNVSTLELGDSALYLCASSRPGQGNTEAFFGQGTRLTVV.